This is a list of T cell receptor beta chains from one sample in a study of OX40 agonist ivuxolimab in advanced cancers. Here immunoSEQ multiplex PCR was the method, and the copy in TCRdb shows in-frame clones only, minus some. The repertoire holds approximately 74,000 clones, 90% seen once, with roughly 0.54% in the top ten. Sequenced here: CD4+ or CD8+ T cells sorted from blood, sampled in a trial of the OX40 agonist ivuxolimab. The receptors stem from an adult with an advanced solid tumor such as melanoma, head and neck, liver or kidney cancer. CDR3s include the opening cysteine and the closing phenylalanine or tryptophan. Each record gives: D gene, clone size, J gene, V gene, CDR3 DNA, CDR3 protein. D genes are given only for firm matches. Not all rows give a size; the values are once, few, many and, for expanded clones, a class.

NA NA TRBJ1-4 TRBV7-2 TGTGCCAGCAGCTTAGCTCTGTTTCTTGGGGAAAAACTGTTTTTT CASSLALFLGEKLFF
TRBD1 NA TRBJ2-1 TRBV9 TGTGCCAGCAGCGGGACAGGGGGCTCCTACAATGAGCAGTTCTTC CASSGTGGSYNEQFF
NA NA TRBJ2-1 TRBV20-1 TGCAGTGCTAGACCAGGAGGGTTCTTC CSARPGGFF
NA NA TRBJ2-1 TRBV5-6 TGTGCCAGCAGCTCCAACTCGGCCCCACACAAGCAGTTCTTC CASSSNSAPHKQFF
NA NA TRBJ1-2 TRBV28 TGTGCCAGCAGGACACCTACGGGAGGGGAAAACTATGGCTACACCTTC CASRTPTGGENYGYTF
NA NA TRBJ2-7 TRBV4-1 TGCGCCAGCAGCCAAGGCACGCAAACCTACGAGCAGTACTTC CASSQGTQTYEQYF
TRBD2 NA TRBJ2-1 TRBV30 TGTGCCTGGACGGCGGGAGGGCCGGAGTTCTTC CAWTAGGPEFF
TRBD2 NA TRBJ2-7 TRBV5-1 TGCGCCAGCAGCATGAGGGCGGGAGGATATTACGAGCAGTACTTC CASSMRAGGYYEQYF
NA NA TRBJ2-5 TRBV9 TGTGCCAGCAGCGTGAGGGACATCCAAGAGACCCAGTACTTC CASSVRDIQETQYF
TRBD1 NA TRBJ2-1 TRBV6-5 TGTGCCAGCAGCCGGGACAGGGAGGTCTATGAGCAGTTCTTC CASSRDREVYEQFF
TRBD2 once TRBJ2-5 TRBV2 TGTGCCAGCAGTCTGTCGGTAGCGGGAGCCGAAGAGACCCAGTACTTC CASSLSVAGAEETQYF
NA NA TRBJ2-2 TRBV6-6 TGTGCCAGCAGTTATTTTCAGGGCGGGGAGCTGTTTTTT CASSYFQGGELFF
NA once TRBJ1-4 TRBV6-5 TGTGCCAGCAGCAAACGACGGGCGGAGGAAAAACTGTTTTTT CASSKRRAEEKLFF
NA NA TRBJ1-1 TRBV28 TGTGCCACCTACAGGGACACGCACACTGAAGCTTTCTTT CATYRDTHTEAFF
NA NA TRBJ1-2 TRBV6-1 TGTGCCAGCCGGCCCGGGAGCGCCTATGGCTACACCTTC CASRPGSAYGYTF
NA NA TRBJ2-5 TRBV6-6 TGTGCCAGCAAAGGGGGGGGCGGGGAGACCCAGTACTTC CASKGGGGETQYF
TRBD2 once TRBJ2-1 TRBV7-9 TGTGCCAGCAGCTCGGGAGGACCGCCGCGGGAAGAGCAGTTCTTC CASSSGGPPREEQFF
NA NA TRBJ2-5 TRBV27 TGTGCCAGCAGTTTATCGGCCAGGGCGGATTGGTGGACCCAGTACTTC CASSLSARADWWTQYF
NA few TRBJ2-2 TRBV7-9 TGTGCCAGCCGTACCGACCGGGCTCCAAACACCGGGGAGCTGTTTTTT CASRTDRAPNTGELFF
TRBD1 NA TRBJ2-7 TRBV27 TGTGCCAGCAGTTCCGGACAGGGCTACGAGCAGTACTTC CASSSGQGYEQYF
NA NA TRBJ2-3 TRBV29-1 TGCAGCGTCCGTTCTAGCGTAAGCACAGATACGCAGTATTTT CSVRSSVSTDTQYF
NA NA TRBJ2-3 TRBV4-3 TGCGCCAGCAGCCGGTTGGGACCCACAGATACGCAGTATTTT CASSRLGPTDTQYF
NA NA TRBJ1-1 TRBV1 TGCACCAGCAGCCAAGATCGGGCCGGGGTTGACACTGAAGCTTTCTTT CTSSQDRAGVDTEAFF
TRBD2 NA TRBJ2-1 TRBV28 TGTGCCAGCAGATCCCCCGGGACTAGCGGGAGGAGCTCCTACAATGAGCAGTTCTTC CASRSPGTSGRSSYNEQFF
TRBD1 NA TRBJ2-5 TRBV29-1 TGCAGCGTTATGACAGGGGGCCAAGAGACCCAGTACTTC CSVMTGGQETQYF
NA once TRBJ2-7 TRBV4-3 TGCGCCAGCAGCCAAGATACTGGTGGGGAGCAGTACTTC CASSQDTGGEQYF
TRBD2 NA TRBJ2-1 TRBV15 TGTGCCACCAGCACGCGAGGACTAGCCAATGAGCAGTTCTTC CATSTRGLANEQFF